The source of this T cell receptor beta chain is a study of T-cell reconstitution after alpha-beta-depleted transplantation in children. Unique molecular identifiers were used to barcode this TCRbeta library. From the PCR reads, TCRdb called clonotypes with MiXCR, one entry per CDR3 protein. The data show 200,000 to 250,000 distinct CDR3 sequences, approximately 10% seen once. This clonotype was obtained from a human donor who donated a stem cell graft to a child with acute lymphoblastic leukemia. The sequencing used PBMCs from the stem cell graft donor, collected from the stem cell graft.

The CDR3 coding sequence is TGCAGTGCCCCTGGGGGGCAGGGTGAGACCCAGTACTTC. Translation: CSAPGGQGETQYF. The V and J genes are TRBV20-1 and TRBJ2-5, with D perhaps TRBD1 or TRBD2 (6 bases each). This CDR3 region has 13 residues. With 6 bases removed from V and 5 bases from J, the gap between germline ends came to 16 bases. Germline V gene lookup returns CDR1 DFQATT and CDR2 SNEGSKA (reference sequence).